This TCR beta chain stems from a study of PD-L1 blockade in urothelial cancer. On the study more broadly: The year 2014 saw patients start atezolizumab, 1,200 mg intravenously every 3 weeks. Male patients with bladder-origin urothelial cancer numbered twenty-five of 29. Study patients had been treated with 0 to 3 previous chemotherapy regimens.

Germline values: CDR1 MNHEY, CDR2 SMNVEV (reference sequence). Trimming removed 0 bases from V and 1 base from J, with 10 bases in between. CDR3 length: 16 residues. Using immunoSEQ multiplex PCR, the repertoire was profiled, and TCRdb retains in-frame clones only, with some absent. The data hold approximately 52,000 clones, with roughly four fifths observed a single time. Study-level results: At the 3-week point, tumor-associated blood clones expanded more in durable-benefit patients.

The sample's time point: pretreatment peripheral blood. Points on this clone: The target antigen is unknown.

The genes are TRBV27 and TRBJ1-5; D gene ambiguous. The clonotype was recovered from a man in his 70s with urothelial cancer. The sequenced sample was PBMCs, obtained around atezolizumab (anti-PD-L1) treatment. CDR3 residues: CASSLSAVLSNQPQHF. The CDR3 DNA is TGTGCCAGCAGTTTATCAGCGGTTCTGAGCAATCAGCCCCAGCATTTT.